A selection of T cell receptor beta chains follows, all from one sample in a study of persistence of HIV-infected CD4 T cells. TCRdb keeps only in-frame clones here, not all; method: immunoSEQ multiplex PCR. The repertoire holds tens of thousands of clones, with approximately 85% as singletons. These receptors' targets are unknown. This specimen was CD4+ T cells sorted from PBMCs after roughly 18-hour stimulation, taken from a patient who received antiretroviral therapy. These receptors all stem from an adult man with HIV who was CMV-seropositive. CDR3s include the opening cysteine and the closing phenylalanine or tryptophan. Each record gives: J gene, V gene, CDR3 protein.

TRBJ1-5 TRBV7-2 CASSLGRINQPQHF
TRBJ1-4 TRBV2 CASRDQGEANEKLFF
TRBJ1-5 TRBV7-2 CASSLGQGSNQPQHF
TRBJ1-3 TRBV29-1 CSVNRGDPGNTIYF
TRBJ1-4 TRBV30 CAWNPQLREFNEKLFF
TRBJ1-2 TRBV24-1 CATSDFGPLLTF
TRBJ1-2 TRBV19 CASSAQGRGYGGDGYTF
TRBJ2-1 TRBV5-1 CASSLQGRDYNEQFF
TRBJ1-2 TRBV5-4 CASSLGGTGSNYGYTF
TRBJ2-1 TRBV14 CASSQGLAAYNEQFF
TRBJ1-3 TRBV19 CASSMRGNAGNTIYF
TRBJ2-1 TRBV19 CASSIGQGSTYNEQFF
TRBJ2-7 TRBV6-2/TRBV6-3 CASSPGTYEQYF
TRBJ2-3 TRBV7-2 CASSLEFSRGDTQYF
TRBJ1-5 TRBV5-8 CASSQRHNQPQHF
TRBJ2-5 TRBV7-2 CASSGSGTGGDKTQYF
TRBJ1-2 TRBV28 CASSLPEPWGGYTF
TRBJ1-2 TRBV10-3 CAISDAGKSLYGYTF
TRBJ2-7 TRBV6-6 CASSYNLYEQYF
TRBJ2-1 TRBV30 CAWSRGYNEQFF
TRBJ2-7 TRBV28 CASRTSGTIIEQYF
TRBJ2-5 TRBV14 CASSQVAGQETQYF
TRBJ2-6 TRBV3-1/TRBV3-2 CASSQERPPGANVLTF
TRBJ2-5 TRBV4-2 CASSQGLAVETQYF
TRBJ2-1 TRBV27 CASSLTAGRSYNEQFF
TRBJ2-7 TRBV5-4 CASSLGADLGAYEQYF
TRBJ1-4 TRBV6-6 CAVLSVSSNEKLFF
TRBJ2-2 TRBV20-1 CSASNPGGTGELFF
TRBJ1-4 TRBV6-5 CASSRTATNEKLFF
TRBJ1-5 TRBV7-2 CASSLARARNQPQHF
TRBJ2-7 TRBV5-6 CASSLDYEQYF
TRBJ2-5 TRBV6-5 CASSRILETQYF
TRBJ1-5 TRBV5-5 CASSIGNRQGENQPQHF
TRBJ1-6 TRBV7-2 CASSLRQGGNSPLHF
TRBJ2-5 TRBV11-1 CASSPTGGGNQETQYF
TRBJ2-7 TRBV7-8 CASSLSAELYEQYF
TRBJ2-7 TRBV7-6 CASSLDHEQYF
TRBJ2-7 TRBV5-1 CASSWTLAGGSYEQYF
TRBJ2-1 TRBV5-6 CASSLAKGAGGRSDEQFF
TRBJ1-2 TRBV7-8 CASSLAGVGYGYTF
TRBJ1-4 TRBV5-4 CASSMGGGLTNEKLFF